This passage covers 32 T cell receptor beta chains from one sample sequenced in a study of blood T cell repertoires in COVID-19. This table comes from immunoSEQ multiplex PCR, and its TCRdb copy is limited to in-frame clones, with some not included. The sample includes a few hundred thousand clones, about 83% of them seen just once. Sequencing used peripheral blood. Receptors originate from a woman aged 25 to 39 with COVID-19, enrolled during active disease.

The rearrangement links TRBV21-1 to TRBJ2-5; TRBD2, the table's D call, was not compared with the DNA. TRBV21-1 corresponds to a pseudogene. This CDR3 comprises 18 residues. CDR3 protein: CASSKRDYSTFSQETQYF. Here the CDR3 DNA reads TGTGCCAGCAGCAAACGGGACTACTCAACATTCAGCCAAGAGACCCAGTACTTC.

This clone appeared a single time. The chain joins TRBV30 to TRBJ2-7; the D gene is possibly TRBD1 (6 bases). V lost 5 bases and J lost 1, with 21 bases in between. CDR1 is GTSNPN, CDR2 SVGIG, per germline (reference sequence). This CDR3 region has 16 residues. The CDR3, as DNA: TGTGCCTGGTCAGGTGGGCCGGGACATACGTCCTACGAGCAGTACTTC. Residues: CAWSGGPGHTSYEQYF.

The V gene is TRBV28, the J gene TRBJ2-1, with 8 nucleotides matching TRBD2. J lost 5 bases, V lost 6 bases, and 3 bases had no gene match. The CDR3 extends over 13 amino acids. The V gene's germline CDR1 is MDHEN and CDR2 SYDVKM. CDR3 loop: CASRLAVNNEQFF. The DNA for the CDR3 is TGTGCCAGCAGACTAGCGGTCAACAATGAGCAGTTCTTC.

V gene TRBV6-5 combines with J gene TRBJ1-1; 9 bases match TRBD1. CDR3 length equals 13 residues. V shed 6 bases and J 6 bases; nucleotides not matched to a gene: 5. CDR1 is MNHEY and CDR2 is SVGAGI in the germline V gene. CDR3 DNA: TGTGCCAGCAGAGGGACAGGGTACCCTGAAGCTTTCTTT. It yields the protein CASRGTGYPEAFF.

V gene TRBV6-1 combines with J gene TRBJ2-2, with 8 bases lining up with TRBD2. Unmatched junction bases numbered 8, after V lost 6 bases and J lost 5 bases. This CDR3 comprises 15 residues. Germline V gene data show CDR1 as MNHNS and CDR2 as SASEGT. The CDR3 DNA reads as TGTGCCAGCAGAGATAGCGGGAAAAGTACCGGGGAGCTGTTTTTT. It codes for CASRDSGKSTGELFF.

This chain joins TRBV5-4 and TRBJ2-5, with 9 nucleotides matching TRBD1. Germline assignment: CDR1 SGHNT and CDR2 YYREEE (reference sequence). The CDR3 covers 15 residues. V lost 3 bases and J lost 5; bases outside the gene matches: 8. As DNA, the CDR3 is TGTGCCAGCAGCTCGGGACAGGGAACGAGGGAGACCCAGTACTTC. This gives the protein CASSSGQGTRETQYF.

The CDR3 protein is CASSPDRPSGNTIYF. CDR3 sequence (DNA): TGTGCCAGCTCACCCGACAGACCCTCTGGAAACACCATATATTTT. The gene calls are TRBV18 and TRBJ1-3; a possible D gene is TRBD1 (5 bases). CDR3 length equals 15 residues. V lost 3 bases and J 0 bases, leaving 9 bases between the germline ends. The germline V gene encodes CDR1 KGHSH and CDR2 LQKENI.

As concerns this clone: Other DNA sequences from this sample encode an identical CDR3 as well. The CDR3 region has the DNA TGTGCCAGCAGCTTAGTGGGCACGCAGTATTTT. Its translation is CASSLVGTQYF. The V gene is TRBV7-9, the J gene TRBJ2-3; no clear D gene. Trimming shortened V by 1 base and J by 9 bases, and 5 bases separated the two germline ends. This CDR3 has 11 amino acids. CDR1 and CDR2 (germline): SEHNR, FQNEAQ (reference sequence).

The chain carries TRBV4-3 and TRBJ1-2, with D uncertain. Between the trimmed V and J ends, which lost 2 bases and 6 bases, there was a span of 16 bases. Germline CDR1 LGHNA, CDR2 YSLEER. The CDR3 has 15 amino acids. The CDR3 DNA reads TGCGCCAGCAGCCAACACCCCCACCATGAGAATGGCTACACCTTC. This codes for CASSQHPHHENGYTF.

The V and J genes are TRBV7-9 and TRBJ2-2, with 7 bases aligning to TRBD2. The CDR3 spans 15 residues. Germline CDR1 is SEHNR and CDR2 is FQNEAQ (reference sequence). The V and J ends lost 3 bases and 6 bases, in that order; junction bases with no gene match: 7. CDR3 nucleotides: TGTGCCAGCAGCTTTCGGGGGAGGGGTCCCGGGGAGCTGTTTTTT. It encodes CASSFRGRGPGELFF.

The chain joins TRBV11-3 to TRBJ2-1; unclear D gene. Germline-derived CDR1 and CDR2 are SGHNT and YENEEA. Trimming took 4 bases from V and 9 from J, leaving 10 bases between them. The CDR3 consists of 12 residues. CDR3 loop: CASSSLGSEQFF. As DNA, the CDR3 is TGTGCCAGCAGCTCCCTAGGCAGTGAGCAGTTCTTC.

This rearrangement joins TRBV7-9 to TRBJ2-1; D perhaps matches TRBD2 (5 bases). V dropped 4 bases and J dropped 6 bases, with 16 bases sitting between them. Germline CDR1 and CDR2: SEHNR and FQNEAQ (reference sequence). The length of the CDR3 is 15 residues. The chain's CDR3 is CASSSERTPRNEQFF. The CDR3 DNA reads TGTGCCAGCAGCTCAGAGCGGACGCCCCGCAATGAGCAGTTCTTC. Together with reference TRBV7-9 and TRBJ2-1, the CDR3 gives the full variable domain: DTGVSQNPRHKITKRGQNVTFRCDPISEHNRLYWYRQTLGQGPEFLTYFQNEAQLEKSRLLSDRFSAERPKGSFSTLEIQRTEQGDSAMYLCASSSERTPRNEQFFGPGTRLTVL.

The J gene is TRBJ1-2, the V gene TRBV6-2 or TRBV6-3; TRBD1 matches 7 bases. J gave up 7 bases and V 6 bases, and 8 bases lay outside the gene matches. Germline V CDR1 and CDR2: MNHEY, SVGEGT. CDR3 length: 13 residues. CDR3 bases: TGTGCCAGCAGCTCCAGGGGGGAGAGTGGCTACACCTTC. Its protein is CASSSRGESGYTF.

The chain uses TRBV6-2 or TRBV6-3 and TRBJ1-1, with D perhaps matching TRBD1 (6 bases). Between the trimmed V and J ends, which lost 1 base and 4 bases, there was a span of 7 bases. Germline-derived CDR1 and CDR2 are MNHEY and SVGEGT. The CDR3 spans 13 residues. The CDR3: CASSYWGLTEAFF. The CDR3 DNA reads as TGTGCCAGCAGTTACTGGGGGCTCACTGAAGCTTTCTTT.

A single count supports this clone. J is TRBJ2-7 and V is TRBV7-9; no reliable D call. Germline-derived CDR1 and CDR2 are SEHNR and FQNEAQ (reference sequence). Trimming stripped 5 bases from V and 1 base from J, with 3 bases between. The CDR3 has 11 amino acids. CDR3 in amino acids: CASSPSYEQYF. The CDR3 coding sequence is TGTGCCAGCAGCCCGTCCTACGAGCAGTACTTC.

V and J are TRBV7-9 and TRBJ2-3; 8 bases align to TRBD2. V trimming: 2 bases; J trimming: 1 base; junction bases outside the gene matches: 8. Per the germline V gene, CDR1 is SEHNR and CDR2 is FQNEAQ (reference sequence). This CDR3 contains 17 residues. The CDR3 is CASSLISAGGGTDTQYF. The CDR3 DNA follows: TGTGCCAGCAGCTTAATATCCGCCGGGGGGGGCACAGATACGCAGTATTTT.

The chain recombines TRBV11-3 with TRBJ2-5; 10 bases match TRBD2. The CDR3 extends over 17 amino acids. Germline V gene data show CDR1 as SGHNT and CDR2 as YENEEA. Trimming cost V 5 bases and J 5 bases; bases outside gene matches: 14. The DNA of the CDR3 is TGTGCCAGCAGCCCAGGGGGGGCTAGCGGGAGTTGGGAGACCCAGTACTTC. It codes for CASSPGGASGSWETQYF. Full variable domain (remainder filled in from reference TRBV11-3 and TRBJ2-5): EAGVVQSPRYKIIEKKQPVAFWCNPISGHNTLYWYLQNLGQGPELLIRYENEEAVDDSQLPKDRFSAERLKGVDSTLKIQPAELGDSAVYLCASSPGGASGSWETQYFGPGTRLLVL.

In this sample, this clone turned up once. CDR3 loop: CASSRRLLETQYF. In DNA, the CDR3 is TGTGCCAGCAGCCGACGACTGCTAGAGACCCAGTACTTC. The genes are TRBV7-3 and TRBJ2-5, with D unclear. The V end was cut by 5 bases, the J end by 4 bases, with 11 bases between. CDR1 is SGHTA and CDR2 is FQGTGA in the germline V gene. The CDR3 spans 13 residues.

This chain links TRBV4-3 with TRBJ1-1; TRBD1 matches 7 bases. The CDR3 is made up of 13 amino acids. Germline-derived CDR1 and CDR2 are LGHNA and YSLEER. V shed 1 base and J 7 bases; nucleotides not matched to a gene: 3. The CDR3 loop is CASSQGGQYEAFF. The CDR3 DNA sequence: TGCGCCAGCAGCCAAGGGGGACAGTATGAAGCTTTCTTT.

This chain uses TRBV27 with TRBJ2-7; D gene unclear. Germline loops: CDR1 MNHEY, CDR2 SMNVEV (reference sequence). The CDR3 runs to 13 residues. Trimming took off 6 bases at V and 6 bases at J, with 15 bases between the two ends. The CDR3 loop is CASRPLPYSEQYF. The CDR3 bases are TGTGCCAGCAGACCTCTACCTTATTCCGAGCAGTACTTC.

The chain uses TRBV9 and TRBJ2-7, with a weak D call TRBD2 (6 bases). Trimming pared 0 bases from V and 1 base from J, leaving 11 bases between. CDR3 length: 15 amino acids. Germline V gene lookup returns CDR1 SGDLS and CDR2 YYNGEE. The CDR3 spells CASSVEGSGSYEQYF. CDR3 DNA sequence: TGTGCCAGCAGCGTAGAGGGTAGCGGTTCCTACGAGCAGTACTTC.

V is TRBV5-4 and J is TRBJ1-4; D might be TRBD1 (5 bases). The ends were cut back, 2 bases at V and 7 bases at J, with 12 bases in the middle. This CDR3 spans 14 amino acids. Germline-derived CDR1 and CDR2 are SGHNT and YYREEE (reference sequence). The CDR3 coding sequence is TGTGCCAGCAGCTTTGGGGGGAAGAGTGAAAAACTGTTTTTT. Translating it yields CASSFGGKSEKLFF.

This clone was counted once. This rearrangement joins TRBV9 to TRBJ2-7, with 8 bases lining up with TRBD2. V lost 0 bases and J lost 3; bases outside the gene matches: 5. The CDR3 is 15 residues long. Per germline, CDR1 SGDLS and CDR2 YYNGEE. In nucleotides, the CDR3 is TGTGCCAGCAGCGTAGCAGGTAGCGGGATCTACGAGCAGTACTTC. Protein: CASSVAGSGIYEQYF.

V usage is TRBV27 and J usage is TRBJ2-3; no reliable D call. Trimming cost V 0 bases and J 5 bases, with 9 bases left between them. Germline CDR1 and CDR2: MNHEY and SMNVEV (reference sequence). The CDR3 runs 14 residues. The CDR3 DNA follows: TGTGCCAGCAGTTTATCGGTTCGAGGAGATACGCAGTATTTT. It encodes CASSLSVRGDTQYF.

The CDR3 here is CASSQEAGGYNEQFF. The CDR3 nucleotides read TGTGCCAGCAGCCAAGAGGCGGGGGGGTACAATGAGCAGTTCTTC. This chain uses TRBV14 with TRBJ2-1, with 9 bases that match TRBD2. V was pared by 0 bases and J by 4 bases, with 1 base of the junction left unmatched. CDR3 size: 15 residues. In germline, CDR1 is SGHDN, CDR2 FVKESK.

The chain couples TRBV10-2 to TRBJ1-5, with 7 bases matching TRBD1. V gave up 3 bases and J gave up 6 bases; unmatched junction bases: 8. Germline V lookup: CDR1 WSHSY, CDR2 SAAADI. The CDR3 has 15 amino acids. The CDR3 region has the DNA TGCGCCAGCAGTGATGCACAGGGGTTGAGTCAGCCCCAGCATTTT. It translates to CASSDAQGLSQPQHF.

V and J are TRBV5-1 and TRBJ2-1; 13 bases line up with TRBD2. The CDR3 runs 15 residues. CDR1 is SGHRS, CDR2 YFSETQ, per germline. The V and J ends lost 3 bases and 13 bases, in that order; junction bases with no gene match: 10. The CDR3 spells CASSSGLAGVREQFF. The CDR3 DNA is TGCGCCAGCAGCTCCGGACTAGCGGGAGTTAGGGAACAGTTCTTC.

The chain is built from TRBV6-4 and TRBJ2-3, with D maybe TRBD1 (6 bases). V lost 6 bases, J lost 0 bases, and 10 bases lay in between. The CDR3 has 14 amino acids. CDR1 MRHNA and CDR2 SNTAGT come from the germline V gene. In nucleotides, the CDR3 is TGTGCCAGCAGCGAACAGGGCAGCACAGATACGCAGTATTTT. Translating gives CASSEQGSTDTQYF.

J is TRBJ2-7 and V is TRBV7-2; D is unresolved. CDR1 is SGHTA, CDR2 FQGNSA, per germline. The CDR3 is 13 residues long. Between the trimmed V and J ends, which lost 4 bases and 7 bases, there was a span of 14 bases. In nucleotides, the CDR3 is TGTGCCAGCAGCTCGAATTTGGGCTTGGAGCAGTACTTC. It yields the protein CASSSNLGLEQYF.

The chain employs TRBV4-3 and TRBJ1-1; tentatively, D is TRBD1 (5 bases). CDR1 and CDR2 (germline): LGHNA, YSLEER. V was trimmed by 2 bases and J by 1 base, leaving 14 bases between them. The CDR3 length is 16 residues. This chain's CDR3 is CASSQLTGGKNTEAFF. CDR3 coding DNA: TGCGCCAGCAGCCAATTGACGGGGGGTAAGAACACTGAAGCTTTCTTT.

The chain combines TRBV6-5 with TRBJ1-1, with D unresolved. CDR3 length: 14 residues. V was pared by 6 bases and J by 0 bases, with 11 bases between. The V gene's germline CDR1 is MNHEY and CDR2 SVGAGI. The CDR3: CASSPDTMNTEAFF. CDR3 DNA: TGTGCCAGCAGCCCCGACACCATGAACACTGAAGCTTTCTTT.

This clone was counted once. The same CDR3 is also encoded by other DNA sequences in this sample. The chain is built from TRBV9 and TRBJ1-1; D remains unclear. V was pared by 5 bases and J by 2 bases, with 10 bases between. The CDR3 totals 13 residues. The germline V gene encodes CDR1 SGDLS and CDR2 YYNGEE. The CDR3 protein is CASSPGGNTEAFF. CDR3 bases: TGTGCCAGCAGTCCCGGCGGAAACACTGAAGCTTTCTTT.